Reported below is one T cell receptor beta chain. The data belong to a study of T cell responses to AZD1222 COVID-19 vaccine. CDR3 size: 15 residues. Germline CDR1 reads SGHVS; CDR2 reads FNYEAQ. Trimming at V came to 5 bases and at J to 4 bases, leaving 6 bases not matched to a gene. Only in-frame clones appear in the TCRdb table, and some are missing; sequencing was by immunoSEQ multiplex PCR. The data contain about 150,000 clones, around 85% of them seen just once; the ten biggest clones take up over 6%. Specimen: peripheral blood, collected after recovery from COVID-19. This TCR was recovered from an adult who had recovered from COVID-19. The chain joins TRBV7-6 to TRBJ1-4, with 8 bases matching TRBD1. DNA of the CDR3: TGTGCCAGCAGCCACCCGACAGGGGATAATGAAAAACTGTTTTTT. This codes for CASSHPTGDNEKLFF.